The 14 T cell receptor beta chains in this list originate from one sample, sequenced in a study of spatial heterogeneity in lung cancer. These receptors are not linked to any known antigen. TCRdb redid the calling of the 5' RACE reads with MiXCR, one entry per CDR3 protein. This sample yields about 9,800 distinct CDR3 sequences, of which approximately 53% are seen a single time; more than 25% belongs to the top ten. Study results and caveats: Counts of expanded alpha and beta TCRs within tumors tracked the tumor nonsynonymous mutation count.

The time point here: sample taken at primary tumor resection. This specimen was lung tumor tissue, taken at surgery. The receptors originated from a female donor with early-stage non-small cell lung cancer.

This clonotype came up a few times. This beta chain represents an off-target read in a library built for alpha chains; its size is of limited meaning. The rearrangement links TRBV7-9 to TRBJ2-4, with 7 bases aligning to TRBD1. Germline values: CDR1 SEHNR, CDR2 FQNEAQ (reference sequence). Trimming removed 3 bases from V and 6 bases from J; junction bases left unmatched: 2. The CDR3 extends over 13 amino acids. The CDR3 DNA reads as TGTGCCAGCAGCTTTCGACAGGGAAACATTCAGTACTTC. This codes for CASSFRQGNIQYF.

Concerning this clonotype itself: This beta chain lies outside the target of a library built for alpha chains; its clone size means little. V gene TRBV7-8 combines with J gene TRBJ1-2; 9 positions match TRBD1. V lost 4 bases and J lost 8; bases outside the gene matches: 5. CDR1 and CDR2 from the germline V gene are SGHVS and FQNEAQ. The CDR3 length is 13 residues. The CDR3 spells CASSWGQGGGYTF. CDR3 sequence (DNA): TGTGCCAGCAGCTGGGGACAGGGAGGCGGCTACACCTTC.

Remarks on this clonotype: As an off-target read in a library built for alpha chains, this beta chain has a frequency of little significance. The chain has TRBV30 and TRBJ1-1, with no clear D. CDR1 is GTSNPN and CDR2 is SVGIG in the germline V gene (reference sequence). Trimming left V 1 base short and J 2 bases short, with 17 bases between. This CDR3 is 16 amino acids long. The CDR3 sequence is CAWSGSESGSNTEAFF. DNA for the CDR3: TGTGCCTGGAGTGGATCTGAATCGGGCAGTAACACTGAAGCTTTCTTT.

Comments on this clonotype: This beta chain came through as a stray read in a library set up for alpha chains, and its size says little. The rearrangement joins TRBV5-6 to TRBJ2-1; the D is unclear. This CDR3 contains 12 residues. CDR1 and CDR2 (germline): SGHDT, YYEEEE. The ends were cut back, 3 bases at V and 8 bases at J, with 9 bases in the middle. The CDR3 bases are TGTGCCAGCAGCTATGGGTATTATGAGCAGTTCTTC. Translated: CASSYGYYEQFF.

This clonotype was seen just once. A library prepared for alpha chains yielded this beta chain as an off-target read; its size is of little meaning. The gene calls are TRBV25-1 and TRBJ1-5; 7 bases line up with TRBD1. With 1 base clipped from V and 7 bases from J, the junction kept 7 bases outside the gene matches. CDR3 size: 15 residues. Germline V gives CDR1 MGHDK, CDR2 SYGVNS. CDR3 nucleotides: TGTGCCAGCAGTGAATGGGGCAGGGGGTTACAGCCCCAGCATTTT. It specifies CASSEWGRGLQPQHF.

As for this clonotype: Found in a library prepared for alpha chains, this beta chain is an off-target read, and its abundance has little meaning. V usage is TRBV7-2 and J usage is TRBJ1-2, with D unresolved. The CDR3 extends over 12 amino acids. In germline, CDR1 is SGHTA, CDR2 FQGNSA. V lost 6 bases to trimming and J lost 4 bases, with 9 bases between them. The CDR3 here is CASRDASYGYTF. In DNA, the CDR3 is TGTGCCAGCAGGGACGCCAGCTATGGCTACACCTTC.

Regarding this clonotype: The library was prepared for alpha chains; this beta chain is a stray read, so its frequency means little. The chain couples TRBV7-2 to TRBJ1-1; unclear D gene. CDR3 size: 13 residues. Trimming stripped 1 base from V and 5 bases from J, with 8 bases between. CDR1 is SGHTA and CDR2 is FQGNSA in the germline V gene. CDR3 nucleotides: TGTGCCAGCAGCTTAGGGGTGGGAACTGAAGCTTTCTTT. Protein product: CASSLGVGTEAFF.

This clonotype has just one count. This beta chain is a stray sequence in a library constructed for alpha chains; its clone size is not meaningful. The chain combines TRBV5-1 with TRBJ1-2, with 11 bases lining up with TRBD1. Losses at the gene ends were 2 bases for V and 8 bases for J; bases not matched to a gene: 5. The CDR3 runs to 14 residues. Germline V gives CDR1 SGHRS, CDR2 YFSETQ. CDR3 region: CASSFGDRGSGYTF. CDR3 sequence (DNA): TGCGCCAGCAGCTTCGGGGACAGGGGGAGCGGCTACACCTTC.

A word on this clonotype: With the library built for alpha chains, this beta chain is off target and its frequency is not meaningful. CDR3 sequence: CASSQGGSTDTQYF. The CDR3 DNA is TGTGCCAGCAGCCAAGGAGGCAGCACAGATACGCAGTATTTT. The chain is built from TRBV3-1 and TRBJ2-3, with D unresolved. This CDR3 comprises 14 residues. Deletions cut 1 base from V and 0 bases from J, with 5 bases between. The germline V gene has CDR1 LGHDT and CDR2 YNNKEL (reference sequence).

This clonotype was recorded a few times. The size of this beta chain means little, since it is a stray read in a library made for alpha chains. The chain has TRBV11-2 and TRBJ2-3, with 10 bases fitting TRBD2. Unmatched junction bases numbered 3, after V lost 1 base and J lost 2 bases. This CDR3 comprises 16 residues. The germline gives CDR1 SGHAT, CDR2 FQNNGV. The DNA of the CDR3 is TGTGCCAGCAGCTTAGTAACTAGCGGGGTCACAGATACGCAGTATTTT. Protein: CASSLVTSGVTDTQYF.

Points on this clonotype: This beta chain represents an off-target read in a library built for alpha chains; its size is of limited meaning. The chain employs TRBV5-1 and TRBJ2-7; 8 nucleotides match TRBD1. Germline loops: CDR1 SGHRS, CDR2 YFSETQ. V shed 2 bases, J shed 5 bases, and the junction held 6 bases outside the gene matches. This CDR3 comprises 14 residues. The CDR3 region is CASSFRDRRNEQYF. CDR3 in DNA: TGCGCCAGCAGCTTCCGGGACAGGCGGAACGAGCAGTACTTC.

This clonotype occurred a few times. Because the library targeted alpha chains, this beta chain is an off-target read whose size means little. This chain joins TRBV7-3 and TRBJ2-6, with unresolved D. Per the germline V gene, CDR1 is SGHTA and CDR2 is FQGTGA. The CDR3 contains 14 residues. Trimming took 6 bases from V and 0 from J, leaving 6 bases between them. The CDR3 protein is CASSPSSGANVLTF. CDR3 nucleotide sequence: TGTGCCAGCAGTCCAAGCTCTGGGGCCAACGTCCTGACTTTC.

With respect to this clonotype: In a library made to pick up alpha chains, this beta chain is a stray read with a size that means little. The chain employs TRBV12-3 or TRBV12-4 and TRBJ2-1, with TRBD1 identical over 7 bases. Trimming removed 4 bases from V and 4 bases from J; junction bases left unmatched: 7. The CDR3 loop spans 15 amino acids. CDR3 in amino acids: CASSSTGIVYNEQFF. The CDR3 DNA follows: TGTGCCAGCAGTTCGACAGGGATAGTGTACAATGAGCAGTTCTTC.

In this sample, this clonotype is medium-sized. A library prepared for alpha chains yielded this beta chain as an off-target read; its size is of little meaning. This chain links TRBV12-3 or TRBV12-4 with TRBJ2-7; D is undetermined. The ends were cut back, 1 base at V and 4 bases at J, with 8 bases in the middle. The CDR3 length is 13 residues. CDR3 in DNA: TGTGCCAGCAGTTTAGGGGGTCGGTACGAGCAGTACTTC. Translated, it gives CASSLGGRYEQYF.